One sample yielded the 9 T cell receptor beta chains listed below, sequenced in a study of T-cell memory formation after mild COVID-19. TCRdb independently ran MiXCR on the 5' RACE reads; one entry per CDR3 protein. The sample carries fewer than 110,000 distinct CDR3 sequences, 13% to 15% recorded once. The sequenced material came from PBMCs or a T cell subset sorted from them (not recorded which). These receptors were collected from a man aged 18 to 29 who had mild COVID-19 (a few samples of this study predate the infection). Cell type and time point are not known.

This chain links TRBV6-5 with TRBJ2-7; TRBD1 is a possible D gene (5 bases). V lost 6 bases and J lost 4, with 16 bases in between. The CDR3 is made up of 14 amino acids. Germline loops: CDR1 MNHEY, CDR2 SVGAGI. Here the CDR3 reads CASSPYDRAYEQYV. The CDR3 DNA reads as TGTGCCAGCAGCCCCTACGACAGAGCATACGAGCAGTACGTC.

V and J are TRBV6-5 and TRBJ1-2; no clear D gene. This CDR3 spans 11 amino acids. Trimming took off 5 bases at V and 8 bases at J, with 9 bases between the two ends. CDR1 and CDR2 (germline): MNHEY, SVGAGI. CDR3 sequence (DNA): TGTGCCAGCAGTGGAGGTAACGGCTACACCTTC. Residues: CASSGGNGYTF.

In this sample, this clonotype turned up a few times. The chain carries TRBV7-9 and TRBJ2-1; D not certain. The V end lost 3 bases, the J end lost 8 bases, and 8 bases lay between the germline ends. CDR1 SEHNR and CDR2 FQNEAQ come from the germline V gene (reference sequence). The CDR3 has 12 residues. The CDR3 sequence is CASSFRLYEQFF. CDR3 in DNA: TGTGCCAGCAGCTTCCGACTGTATGAGCAGTTCTTC.

V usage is TRBV7-2 and J usage is TRBJ2-5; 9 positions agree with TRBD2. This CDR3 has 16 amino acids. The junction had 10 bases not matched to a gene; V was cut back by 6 bases and J by 2 bases. CDR1 and CDR2 from the germline V gene are SGHTA and FQGNSA. CDR3 in DNA: TGTGCCAGCAGGTCCACCGGGACTAGCACTCAAGAGACCCAGTACTTC. Amino acid sequence: CASRSTGTSTQETQYF.

V usage is TRBV10-2 and J usage is TRBJ2-7; D unclear. The CDR3 consists of 13 residues. In germline, CDR1 is WSHSY, CDR2 SAAADI. V was cut by 3 bases and J by 6 bases, with 12 bases left in between. In DNA, the CDR3 is TGCGCCAGCAGTGATAGGTACACTCCCGAGCAGTACTTC. Its protein product is CASSDRYTPEQYF.

This clonotype was seen only a few times. The chain couples TRBV11-2 to TRBJ2-3; 14 bases agree with TRBD2. V trimming: 5 bases; J trimming: 5 bases; junction bases outside the gene matches: 9. Germline values: CDR1 SGHAT, CDR2 FQNNGV. The CDR3 covers 17 residues. The CDR3 DNA reads TGTGCCAGCAGCCCGGGACTAGCGGGGGCCACGGGAGATACGCAGTATTTT. The encoded protein is CASSPGLAGATGDTQYF.

There are a few counts of this clonotype. This sequence joins TRBV11-2 and TRBJ2-6; 7 bases fit TRBD1. CDR3 size: 17 residues. The germline CDR1 and CDR2 sequences are SGHAT and FQNNGV. V shed 6 bases, J shed 0 bases, and the junction held 8 bases outside the gene matches. The CDR3 protein is CASRPTTGISGANVLTF. CDR3 nucleotides: TGTGCCAGCAGACCAACGACAGGGATCTCTGGGGCCAACGTCCTGACTTTC.

CDR3 amino acids: CASSHTRDGELFF. CDR3 in DNA: TGTGCCAGCAGCCATACTCGGGACGGGGAGCTGTTTTTT. V and J are TRBV7-9 and TRBJ2-2, with a weak D call TRBD2 (5 bases). The CDR3 length is 13 residues. Germline-derived CDR1 and CDR2 are SEHNR and FQNEAQ (reference sequence). The V end lost 5 bases, the J end lost 7 bases, and 11 bases lay between the germline ends.

This rearrangement joins TRBV12-3 or TRBV12-4 to TRBJ2-2; the D gene could be TRBD1 or TRBD2 (5 bases each). This CDR3 is built from 14 residues. The V end lost 3 bases, the J end lost 3 bases, and 8 bases lay between the germline ends. CDR3 residues: CASSLGRYTGELFF. The CDR3 region has the DNA TGTGCCAGCAGTTTGGGACGGTACACCGGGGAGCTGTTTTTT.